The source of this T cell receptor beta chain is a study of graft-versus-host responses after intestinal transplantation. Per germline, CDR1 LNHDA and CDR2 SQIVND (reference sequence). This CDR3 has 15 amino acids. The ends lost 3 bases at V and 2 bases at J; junction bases unmatched: 1. Study conclusions and caveats: Analysis identified GvH clones in recipient marrow, with some appearing first in ileum or blood. GvH clone levels peaked in circulation, and this peak was associated with early post-transplant HvG declines.

Here immunoSEQ multiplex PCR was the method, and the copy in TCRdb shows in-frame clones only, minus some. The table has about 54,000 clones, less than 95% seen once; the top ten hold around 5.1%. In the case of this clone: Its antigen is as yet unknown.

The chain carries TRBV19 and TRBJ1-6; 7 bases fit TRBD1. The material sequenced was PBMCs, taken roughly 95 weeks after intestinal transplant. The receptor was derived from a human patient who received an intestinal transplant, so some T cells may come from the graft donor. Written as DNA, the CDR3 is TGTGCCAGTAGTATTGGACAGGCCTATAATTCACCCCTCCACTTT. Protein: CASSIGQAYNSPLHF.